The entry that follows covers one T cell receptor (beta chain) sequence. The data belong to a study of blood T cell repertoires in COVID-19. About the study: Some COVID-19 samples were acute and others convalescent; all came from the United States, Italy and Spain. From T cells, B-cell-depleted T cells, or PBMCs came the material, which was cDNA or gDNA.

The CDR3 sequence is 13 residues long. V gave up 4 bases and J gave up 4 bases; unmatched junction bases: 6. CDR1 is SQVTM, CDR2 ANQGSEA, per germline. Original processing notes: It was from reference gene primer amplification that nucleated cell counts were estimated. Sequencing was performed with immunoSEQ multiplex PCR; in TCRdb, only in-frame clones are kept and a portion is missing. That table gives V, J and clone size, and the DNA gave D and trimming. The table lists some 200,000 clones, less than 90% of them singletons. The receptor comes from a woman in her sixties who had recovered from COVID-19. Sequences were obtained from peripheral blood. The chain combines TRBV29-1 with TRBJ1-2; 7 positions match TRBD1. In DNA, the CDR3 is TGCAGCGTTGTGGGACAGAACAGCTATGGCTACACCTTC. Protein product: CSVVGQNSYGYTF.